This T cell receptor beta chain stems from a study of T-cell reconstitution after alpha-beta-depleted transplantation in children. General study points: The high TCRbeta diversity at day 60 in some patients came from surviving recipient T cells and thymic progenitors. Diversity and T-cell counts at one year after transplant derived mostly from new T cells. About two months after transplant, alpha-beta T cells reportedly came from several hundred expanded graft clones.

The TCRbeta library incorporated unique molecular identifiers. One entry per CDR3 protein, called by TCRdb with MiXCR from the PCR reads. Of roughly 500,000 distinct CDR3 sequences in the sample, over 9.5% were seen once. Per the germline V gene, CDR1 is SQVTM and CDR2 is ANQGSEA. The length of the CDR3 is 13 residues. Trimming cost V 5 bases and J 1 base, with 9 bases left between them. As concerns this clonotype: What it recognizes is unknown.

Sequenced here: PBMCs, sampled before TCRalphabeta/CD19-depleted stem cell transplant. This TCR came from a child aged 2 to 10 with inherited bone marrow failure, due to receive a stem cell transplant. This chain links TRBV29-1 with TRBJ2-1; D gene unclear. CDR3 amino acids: CSVKALSYNEQFF. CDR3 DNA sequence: TGCAGCGTTAAAGCGCTTTCCTACAATGAGCAGTTCTTC.